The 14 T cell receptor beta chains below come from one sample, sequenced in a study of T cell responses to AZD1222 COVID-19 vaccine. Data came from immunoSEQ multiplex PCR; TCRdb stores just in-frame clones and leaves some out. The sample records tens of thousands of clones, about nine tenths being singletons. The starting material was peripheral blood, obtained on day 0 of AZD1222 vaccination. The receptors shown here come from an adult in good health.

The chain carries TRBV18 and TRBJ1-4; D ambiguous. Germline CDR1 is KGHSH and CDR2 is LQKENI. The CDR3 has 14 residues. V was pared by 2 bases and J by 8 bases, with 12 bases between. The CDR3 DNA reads TGTGCCAGCTCACCAGTCCACAGCGGCGAAAAACTGTTTTTT. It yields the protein CASSPVHSGEKLFF.

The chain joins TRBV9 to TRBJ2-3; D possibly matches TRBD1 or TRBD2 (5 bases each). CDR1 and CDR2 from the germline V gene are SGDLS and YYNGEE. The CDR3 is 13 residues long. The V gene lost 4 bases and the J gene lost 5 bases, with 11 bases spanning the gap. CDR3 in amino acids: CASSRSGGDTQYF. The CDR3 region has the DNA TGTGCCAGCAGCAGAAGTGGGGGAGATACGCAGTATTTT.

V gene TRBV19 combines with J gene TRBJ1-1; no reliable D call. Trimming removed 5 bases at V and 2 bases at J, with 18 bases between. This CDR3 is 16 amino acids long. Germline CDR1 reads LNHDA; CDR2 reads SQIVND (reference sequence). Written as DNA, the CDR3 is TGTGCCAGTAGTCCTAGACACGGGCGGGCTAACACTGAAGCTTTCTTT. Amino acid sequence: CASSPRHGRANTEAFF.

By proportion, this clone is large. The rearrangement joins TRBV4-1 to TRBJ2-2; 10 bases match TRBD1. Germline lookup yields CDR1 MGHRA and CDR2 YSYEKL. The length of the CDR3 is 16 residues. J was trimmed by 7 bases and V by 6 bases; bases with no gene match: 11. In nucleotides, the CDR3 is TGCGCCAGCAGTTACACCGGGACAGGGGAGGACGGGGAGCTGTTTTTT. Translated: CASSYTGTGEDGELFF.

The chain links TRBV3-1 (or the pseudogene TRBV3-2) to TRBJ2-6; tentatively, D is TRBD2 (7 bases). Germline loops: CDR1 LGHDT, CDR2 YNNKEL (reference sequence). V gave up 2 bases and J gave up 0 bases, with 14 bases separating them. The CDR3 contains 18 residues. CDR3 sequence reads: CASSQWGGESSGANVLTF. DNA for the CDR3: TGTGCCAGCAGCCAATGGGGGGGCGAAAGCTCTGGGGCCAACGTCCTGACTTTC.

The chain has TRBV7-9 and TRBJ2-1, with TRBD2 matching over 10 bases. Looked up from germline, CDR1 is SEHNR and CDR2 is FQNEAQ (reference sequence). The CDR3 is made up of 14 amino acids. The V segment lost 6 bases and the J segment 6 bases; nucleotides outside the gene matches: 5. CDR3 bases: TGTGCCAGCAGAGGGACTAGCGAGGGCAATGAGCAGTTCTTC. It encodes CASRGTSEGNEQFF.

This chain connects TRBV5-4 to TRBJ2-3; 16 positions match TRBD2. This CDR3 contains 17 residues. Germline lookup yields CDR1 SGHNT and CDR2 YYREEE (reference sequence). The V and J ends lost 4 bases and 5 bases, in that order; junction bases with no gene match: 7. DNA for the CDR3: TGTGCCAGCAGCGCGGGACTAGCGGGAGGGCCTGGAGATACGCAGTATTTT. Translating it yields CASSAGLAGGPGDTQYF.

The CDR3 DNA is TGTGCCAGCAGCCACCTATCGGGAGAGACCCAGTACTTC. It codes for CASSHLSGETQYF. This sequence joins TRBV25-1 and TRBJ2-5, with no clear D. V was trimmed by 6 bases and J by 4 bases, leaving 12 bases between them. This CDR3 region has 13 residues. CDR1 MGHDK and CDR2 SYGVNS come from the germline V gene.

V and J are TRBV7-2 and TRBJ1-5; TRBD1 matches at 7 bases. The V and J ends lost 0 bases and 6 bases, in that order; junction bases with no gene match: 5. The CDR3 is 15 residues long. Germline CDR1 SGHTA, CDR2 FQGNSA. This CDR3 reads CASSLARGGGQPQHF. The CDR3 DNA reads TGTGCCAGCAGCTTAGCCCGAGGGGGCGGTCAGCCCCAGCATTTT. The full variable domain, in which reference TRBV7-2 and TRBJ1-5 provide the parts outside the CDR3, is GAGVSQSPSNKVTEKGKDVELRCDPISGHTALYWYRQSLGQGLEFLIYFQGNSAPDKSGLPSDRFSAERTGGSVSTLTIQRTQQEDSAVYLCASSLARGGGQPQHFGDGTRLSIL.

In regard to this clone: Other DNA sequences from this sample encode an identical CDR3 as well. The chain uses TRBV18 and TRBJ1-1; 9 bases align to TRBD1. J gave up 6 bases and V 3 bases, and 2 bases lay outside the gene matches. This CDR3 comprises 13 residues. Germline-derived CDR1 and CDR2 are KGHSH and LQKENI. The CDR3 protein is CASSPGQGAEAFF. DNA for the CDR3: TGTGCCAGCTCACCGGGACAGGGTGCTGAAGCTTTCTTT. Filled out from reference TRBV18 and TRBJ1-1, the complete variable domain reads NAGVMQNPRHLVRRRGQEARLRCSPMKGHSHVYWYRQLPEEGLKFMVYLQKENIIDESGMPKERFSAEFPKEGPSILRIQQVVRGDSAAYFCASSPGQGAEAFFGQGTRLTVV.

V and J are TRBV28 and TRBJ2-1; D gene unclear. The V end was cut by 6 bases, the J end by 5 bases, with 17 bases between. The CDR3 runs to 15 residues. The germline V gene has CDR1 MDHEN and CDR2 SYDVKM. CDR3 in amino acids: CASRLRPTGNNEQFF. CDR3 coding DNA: TGTGCCAGCAGGCTAAGACCAACTGGAAACAATGAGCAGTTCTTC.

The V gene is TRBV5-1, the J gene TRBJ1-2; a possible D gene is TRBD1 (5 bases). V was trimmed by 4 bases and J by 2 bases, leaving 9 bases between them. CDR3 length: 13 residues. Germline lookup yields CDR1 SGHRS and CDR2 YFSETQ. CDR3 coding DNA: TGCGCCAGCAGCCGGGACCGCAACTATGGCTACACCTTC. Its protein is CASSRDRNYGYTF.

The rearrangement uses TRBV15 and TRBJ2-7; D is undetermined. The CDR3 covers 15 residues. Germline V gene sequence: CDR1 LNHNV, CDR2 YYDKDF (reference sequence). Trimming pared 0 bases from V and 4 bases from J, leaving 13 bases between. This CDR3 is CATSRDRPGRYEQYF. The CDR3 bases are TGTGCCACCAGCAGAGATCGGCCTGGTCGGTACGAGCAGTACTTC.

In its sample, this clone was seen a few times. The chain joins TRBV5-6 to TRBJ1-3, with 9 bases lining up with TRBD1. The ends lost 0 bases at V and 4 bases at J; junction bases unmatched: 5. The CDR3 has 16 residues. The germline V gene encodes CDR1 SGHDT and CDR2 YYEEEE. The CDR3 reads CASSLAGTGSGNTIYF. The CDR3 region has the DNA TGTGCCAGCAGCTTGGCCGGGACAGGGTCAGGAAACACCATATATTTT. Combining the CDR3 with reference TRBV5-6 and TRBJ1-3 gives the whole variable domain DAGVTQSPTHLIKTRGQQVTLRCSPKSGHDTVSWYQQALGQGPQFIFQYYEEEERQRGNFPDRFSGHQFPNYSSELNVNALLLGDSALYLCASSLAGTGSGNTIYFGEGSWLTVV.